This T cell receptor (beta chain) was recovered during a study of blood T cell repertoires in COVID-19. Background on the study: Sites in the United States, Italy and Spain provided acute and convalescent COVID-19 samples. From T cells, B-cell-depleted T cells, or PBMCs came the material, which was cDNA or gDNA.

Authors' methods: The authors estimated nucleated cell counts from reference gene primer amplification. TCRdb keeps only in-frame clones here, not all; method: immunoSEQ multiplex PCR. The DNA gave D and trimming, while V, J and clone size come from that table. The table includes around 300,000 clones, 85% to 90% detected once. Germline V gene data show CDR1 as MNHNS and CDR2 as SASEGT. The trim removed 1 base at V and 2 bases at J, leaving 8 bases unmatched. There are 17 residues in the CDR3. The receptor's source is a woman aged 45-65 years with COVID-19, enrolled during active disease. The chain employs TRBV6-1 and TRBJ2-3; 8 bases are shared with TRBD2. Specimen: peripheral blood. CDR3 loop: CASSEGAGGLYTDTQYF. CDR3 coding DNA: TGTGCCAGCAGTGAAGGGGCGGGAGGACTATACACAGATACGCAGTATTTT.